This TCR beta chain was identified in a study of T cell responses to AZD1222 COVID-19 vaccine. Germline lookup yields CDR1 SGHVS and CDR2 FNYEAQ. This CDR3 is built from 15 residues. V was clipped by 3 bases and J by 3 bases, with 9 bases between them. Libraries were prepared by immunoSEQ multiplex PCR; TCRdb keeps only in-frame clonotypes and omits some of them. The profile shows 80,000 or so clones, 70% to 90% of them singletons. Source: peripheral blood, taken on day 0 of AZD1222 vaccination. The genes are TRBV7-6 and TRBJ2-6; no reliable D call. The sequence derives from an adult in good health. The CDR3, as DNA: TGTGCCAGCAGCTTGTCTGTTTATGGGGCCAACGTCCTGACTTTC. It is translated as CASSLSVYGANVLTF.